This TCR beta chain was obtained from a study of T cells in localized non-small cell lung cancer. Study-wide points: In adjacent lung, a median approximately 60 of the top 100 tumor clones were found. Overall survival was longer when the density of T cells in the blood was higher.

In germline, CDR1 is MNHNY, CDR2 SVGAGI (reference sequence). V dropped 7 bases and J dropped 0 bases, with 10 bases sitting between them. This CDR3 spans 14 amino acids. Data came from immunoSEQ multiplex PCR; TCRdb stores just in-frame clones and leaves some out. Here the sample spans tens of thousands of clones, roughly 92% being singletons. Turning to this clone: Its cognate antigen is unknown.

This rearrangement joins TRBV6-6 to TRBJ2-4; no clear D. This clonotype originated in a woman aged 40-70 years with stage I lung adenocarcinoma. The specimen comprised peripheral blood, sampled before any cancer treatment. This chain's CDR3 is CASNSQLAKNIQYF. DNA of the CDR3: TGTGCCAGCAACAGTCAGTTAGCCAAAAACATTCAGTACTTC.